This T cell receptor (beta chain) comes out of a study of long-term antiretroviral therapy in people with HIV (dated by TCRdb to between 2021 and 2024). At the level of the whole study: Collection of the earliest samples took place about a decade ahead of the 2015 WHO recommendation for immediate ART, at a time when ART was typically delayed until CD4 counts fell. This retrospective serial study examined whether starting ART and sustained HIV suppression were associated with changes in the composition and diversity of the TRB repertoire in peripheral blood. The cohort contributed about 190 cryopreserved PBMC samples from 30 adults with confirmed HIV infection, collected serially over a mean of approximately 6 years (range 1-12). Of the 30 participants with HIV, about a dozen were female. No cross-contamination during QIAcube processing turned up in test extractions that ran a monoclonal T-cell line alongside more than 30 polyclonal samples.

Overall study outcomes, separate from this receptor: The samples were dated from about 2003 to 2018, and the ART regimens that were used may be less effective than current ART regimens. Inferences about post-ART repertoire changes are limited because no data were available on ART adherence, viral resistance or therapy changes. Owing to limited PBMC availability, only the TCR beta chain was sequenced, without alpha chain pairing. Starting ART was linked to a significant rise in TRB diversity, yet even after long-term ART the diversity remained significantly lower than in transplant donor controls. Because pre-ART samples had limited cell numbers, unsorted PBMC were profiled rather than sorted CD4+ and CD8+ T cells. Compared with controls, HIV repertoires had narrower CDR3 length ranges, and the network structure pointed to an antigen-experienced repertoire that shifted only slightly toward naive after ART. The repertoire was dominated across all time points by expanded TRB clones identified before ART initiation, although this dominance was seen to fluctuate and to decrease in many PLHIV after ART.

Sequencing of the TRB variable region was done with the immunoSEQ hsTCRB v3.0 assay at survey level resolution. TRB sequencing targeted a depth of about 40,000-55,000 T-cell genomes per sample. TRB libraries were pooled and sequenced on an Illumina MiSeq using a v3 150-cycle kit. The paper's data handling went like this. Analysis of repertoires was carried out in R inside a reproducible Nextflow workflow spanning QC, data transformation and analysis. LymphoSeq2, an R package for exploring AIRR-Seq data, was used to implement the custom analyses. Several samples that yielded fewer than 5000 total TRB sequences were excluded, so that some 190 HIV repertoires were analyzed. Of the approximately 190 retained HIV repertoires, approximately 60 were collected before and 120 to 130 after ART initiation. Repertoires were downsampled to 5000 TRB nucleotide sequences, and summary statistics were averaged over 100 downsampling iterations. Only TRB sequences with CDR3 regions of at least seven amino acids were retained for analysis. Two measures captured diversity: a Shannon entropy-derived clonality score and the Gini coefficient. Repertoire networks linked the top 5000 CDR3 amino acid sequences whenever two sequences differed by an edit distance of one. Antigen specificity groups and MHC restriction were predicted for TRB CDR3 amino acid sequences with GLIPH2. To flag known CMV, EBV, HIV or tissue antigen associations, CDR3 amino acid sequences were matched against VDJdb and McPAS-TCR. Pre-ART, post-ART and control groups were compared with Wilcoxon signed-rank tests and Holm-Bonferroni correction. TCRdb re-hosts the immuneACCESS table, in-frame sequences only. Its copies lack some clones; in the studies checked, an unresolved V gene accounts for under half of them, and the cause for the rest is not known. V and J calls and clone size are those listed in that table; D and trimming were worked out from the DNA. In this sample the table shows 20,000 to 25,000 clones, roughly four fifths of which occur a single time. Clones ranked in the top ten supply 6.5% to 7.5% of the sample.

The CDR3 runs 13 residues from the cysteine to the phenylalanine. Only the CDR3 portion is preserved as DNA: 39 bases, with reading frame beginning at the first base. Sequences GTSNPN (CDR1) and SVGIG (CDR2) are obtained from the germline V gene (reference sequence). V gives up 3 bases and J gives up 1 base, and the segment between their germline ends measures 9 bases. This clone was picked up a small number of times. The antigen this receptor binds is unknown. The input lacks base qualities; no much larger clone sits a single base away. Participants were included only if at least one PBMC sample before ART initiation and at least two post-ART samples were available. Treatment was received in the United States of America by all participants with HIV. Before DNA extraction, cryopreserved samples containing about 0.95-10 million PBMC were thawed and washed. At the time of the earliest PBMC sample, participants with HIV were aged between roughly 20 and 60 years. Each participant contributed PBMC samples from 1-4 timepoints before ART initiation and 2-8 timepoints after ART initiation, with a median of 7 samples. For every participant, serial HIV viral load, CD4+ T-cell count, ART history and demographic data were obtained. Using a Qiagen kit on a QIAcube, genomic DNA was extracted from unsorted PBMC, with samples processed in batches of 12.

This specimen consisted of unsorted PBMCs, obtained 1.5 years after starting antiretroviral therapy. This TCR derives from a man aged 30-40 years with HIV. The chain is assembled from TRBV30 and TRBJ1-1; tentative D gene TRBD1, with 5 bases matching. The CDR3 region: CAWSAGSNTEAFF. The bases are TGTGCCTGGAGCGCAGGGTCGAACACTGAAGCTTTCTTT.